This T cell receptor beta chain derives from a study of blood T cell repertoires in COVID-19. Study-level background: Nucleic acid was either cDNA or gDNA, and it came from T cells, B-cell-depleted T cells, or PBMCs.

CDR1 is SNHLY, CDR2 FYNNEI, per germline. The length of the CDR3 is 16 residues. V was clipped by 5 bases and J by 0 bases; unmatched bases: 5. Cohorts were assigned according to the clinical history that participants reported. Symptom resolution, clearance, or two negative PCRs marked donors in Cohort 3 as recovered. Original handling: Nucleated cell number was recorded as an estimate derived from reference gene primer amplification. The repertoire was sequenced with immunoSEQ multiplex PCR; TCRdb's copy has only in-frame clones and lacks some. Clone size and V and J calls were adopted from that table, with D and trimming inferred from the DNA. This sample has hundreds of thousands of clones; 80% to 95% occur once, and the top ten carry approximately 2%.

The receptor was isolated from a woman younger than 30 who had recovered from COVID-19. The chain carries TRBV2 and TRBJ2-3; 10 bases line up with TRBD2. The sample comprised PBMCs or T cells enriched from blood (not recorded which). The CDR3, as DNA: TGTGCCAGCAGTCCTCCTAGCGGGGGAAGCACAGATACGCAGTATTTT. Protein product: CASSPPSGGSTDTQYF.